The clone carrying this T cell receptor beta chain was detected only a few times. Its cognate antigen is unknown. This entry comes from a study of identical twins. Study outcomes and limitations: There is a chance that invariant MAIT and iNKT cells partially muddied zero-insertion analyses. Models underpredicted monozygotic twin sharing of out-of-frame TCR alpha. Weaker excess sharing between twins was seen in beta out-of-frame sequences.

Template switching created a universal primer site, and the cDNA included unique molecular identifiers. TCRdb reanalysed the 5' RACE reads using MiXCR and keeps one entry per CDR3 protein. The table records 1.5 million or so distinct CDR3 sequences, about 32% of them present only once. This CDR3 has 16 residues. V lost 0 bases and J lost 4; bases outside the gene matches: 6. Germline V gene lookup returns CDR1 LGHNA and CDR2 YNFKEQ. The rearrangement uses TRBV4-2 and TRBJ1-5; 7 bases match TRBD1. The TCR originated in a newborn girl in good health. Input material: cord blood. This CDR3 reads CASSQERQGFNQPQHF. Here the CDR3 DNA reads TGTGCCAGCAGCCAAGAACGACAGGGTTTTAATCAGCCCCAGCATTTT.